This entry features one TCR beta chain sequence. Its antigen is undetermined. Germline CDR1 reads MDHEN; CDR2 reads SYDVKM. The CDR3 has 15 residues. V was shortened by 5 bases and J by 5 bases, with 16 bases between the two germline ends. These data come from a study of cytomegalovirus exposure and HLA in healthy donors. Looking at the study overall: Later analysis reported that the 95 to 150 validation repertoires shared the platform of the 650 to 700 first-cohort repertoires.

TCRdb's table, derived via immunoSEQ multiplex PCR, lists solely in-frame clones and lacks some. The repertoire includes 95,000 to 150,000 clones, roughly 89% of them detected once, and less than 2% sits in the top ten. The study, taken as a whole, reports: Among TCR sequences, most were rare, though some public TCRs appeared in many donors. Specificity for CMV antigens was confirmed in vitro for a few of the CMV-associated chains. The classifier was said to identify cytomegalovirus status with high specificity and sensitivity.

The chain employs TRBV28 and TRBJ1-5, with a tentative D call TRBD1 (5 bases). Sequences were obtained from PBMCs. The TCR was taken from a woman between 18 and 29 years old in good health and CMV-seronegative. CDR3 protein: CASSPVGGLDQPQHF. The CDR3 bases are TGTGCCAGCAGTCCCGTGGGGGGTTTGGATCAGCCCCAGCATTTT.